This T cell receptor (beta chain) was observed in a study of CD8+ T cells in alopecia areata. At the level of the study: Treated patients received oral tofacitinib, 5 to 10 mg twice daily.

The authors extracted RNA and reverse transcribed it into cDNA as the sequencing template. Sequencing was performed with immunoSEQ multiplex PCR; in TCRdb, only in-frame clones are kept and a portion is missing. The sample lists about 160,000 clones; approximately 45% were seen once. CDR1 and CDR2 from the germline V gene are SGHTA and FQGTGA. V dropped 6 bases and J dropped 8; count of bases not matched to a gene: 9. The CDR3 totals 13 residues. Study-wide findings and caveats: Scalp samples also contribute reads from the resident alphabeta T cells found in normal skin. Higher clonality was seen in lesional scalp than in normal scalp, especially in alopecia totalis/universalis.

Alopecia areata patients provided lesional scalp punch biopsies and peripheral blood, both collected for the study. About this clone itself: Antigen: not known.

The clonotype originates from a human donor with alopecia areata. Sample: CD4+ T cells sorted from blood. The J gene is TRBJ1-2, the V gene TRBV7-3, with 7 nucleotides matching TRBD1. CDR3 residues: CASRSGTAVGYTF. The DNA for the CDR3 is TGTGCCAGCAGGTCCGGGACAGCGGTGGGCTACACCTTC.